This T cell receptor beta chain was recorded in a study of Ad26.COV2.S vaccination and SARS-CoV-2 variants. Sample treatment: over 15 received Ad26.COV2.S at low or high dose, single or two shots; a few received placebo; per-sample allocation not given. Vaccine and placebo recipients were sampled on day 63 after the first injection. CDR1 is SQVTM, CDR2 ANQGSEA, per germline. V shed 2 bases, J shed 4 bases, and the junction held 11 bases outside the gene matches. The CDR3 contains 16 residues. Measured with immunoSEQ multiplex PCR; TCRdb has only the in-frame clones, and not every one. The sample contains over 200,000 clones, over 75% of which appear only once.

The chain links TRBV29-1 to TRBJ2-3, with 8 bases matching TRBD1. This specimen consisted of peripheral blood, obtained in a trial of Ad26.COV2.S vaccine versus placebo. The clonotype comes from a person between 18 and 65 years old who received the Ad26.COV2.S COVID-19 vaccine or a placebo. DNA for the CDR3: TGCAGCGTTGAAAGCCTGGACAGGGCAGGGCCAGATACGCAGTATTTT. This translates into CSVESLDRAGPDTQYF.